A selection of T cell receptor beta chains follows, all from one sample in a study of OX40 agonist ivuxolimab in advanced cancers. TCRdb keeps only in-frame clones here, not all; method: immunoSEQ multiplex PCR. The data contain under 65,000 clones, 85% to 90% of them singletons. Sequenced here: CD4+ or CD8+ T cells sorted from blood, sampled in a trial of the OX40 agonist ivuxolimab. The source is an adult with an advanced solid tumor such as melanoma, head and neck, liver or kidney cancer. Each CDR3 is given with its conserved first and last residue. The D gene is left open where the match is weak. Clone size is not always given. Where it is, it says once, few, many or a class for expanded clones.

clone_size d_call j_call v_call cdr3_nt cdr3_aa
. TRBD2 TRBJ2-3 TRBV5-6 TGTGCCAGCAGCCCGGGACTAGCGGGAGTTACGCAGTATTTT CASSPGLAGVTQYF
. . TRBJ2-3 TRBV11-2 TGTGCCAGCAGCTCCTTTCAAAGGCCCACAGATACGCAGTATTTT CASSSFQRPTDTQYF
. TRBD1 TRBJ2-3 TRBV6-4 TGTGCCAGCAGTCGACAGGGGGACGGCACAGATACGCAGTATTTT CASSRQGDGTDTQYF
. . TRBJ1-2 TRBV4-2 TGTGCCAGCGGAGGAGGGTATGGCTACACCTTC CASGGGYGYTF
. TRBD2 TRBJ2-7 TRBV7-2 TGTGCCAGCAGCTTAGTCCCCAGCGGGGCGGAAGAGCAGTACTTC CASSLVPSGAEEQYF
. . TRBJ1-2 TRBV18 TGTGCCAGCTCACGTGGATTCGGGGAGGATGGCTACACCTTC CASSRGFGEDGYTF
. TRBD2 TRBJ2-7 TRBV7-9 TGTGCCAGCAGCGCTAGCGGGCCCTCCTACGAGCAGTACTTC CASSASGPSYEQYF
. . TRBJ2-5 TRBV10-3 TGTGCCATCAGTGAGAGGTGGGGGGCCCAAGAGACCCAGTACTTC CAISERWGAQETQYF
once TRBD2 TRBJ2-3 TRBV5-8 TGTGCCAGCAGCTTTACTAGCGGGGGGGCAGATACGCAGTATTTT CASSFTSGGADTQYF
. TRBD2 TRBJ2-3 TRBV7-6 TGTGCCAGCAGCCGACTAGCGGGAGGGCCTACAGATACGCAGTATTTT CASSRLAGGPTDTQYF
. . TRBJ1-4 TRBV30 TGTGCCTGGAGTCACTGGCGGCGGGATGAAAAACTGTTTTTT CAWSHWRRDEKLFF
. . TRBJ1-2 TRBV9 TGTGCCAGCAGCCCCCACGACGGTTTCTATGGCTACACCTTC CASSPHDGFYGYTF
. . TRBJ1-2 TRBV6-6 TGTGCCAGCAGCTCATTAGGCTATGGCTACACCTTC CASSSLGYGYTF
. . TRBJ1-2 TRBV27 TGTGCCAGTGGGGGGGGAAACTATGGCTACACCTTC CASGGGNYGYTF
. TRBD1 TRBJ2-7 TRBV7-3 TGTGCCAGCAGCTTACAACCGGCAGGGGGCTCCTACGAGCAGTACTTC CASSLQPAGGSYEQYF
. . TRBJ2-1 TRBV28 TGTGCCAGCAAGAGCGTGAGCTCCTACAATGAGCAGTTCTTC CASKSVSSYNEQFF
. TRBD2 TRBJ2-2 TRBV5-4 TGTGCCAGCAGCTGGGGTCGGGGGGACGACACCGGGGAGCTGTTTTTT CASSWGRGDDTGELFF
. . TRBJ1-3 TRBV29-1 TGCAGCGTTCAAAAGAGCTCTGGAAACACCATATATTTT CSVQKSSGNTIYF
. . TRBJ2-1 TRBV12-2 TGTGCAAGTCGCTTACAAGGGACTAGCGGGAGAATCCATGAGCAGTTCTTC CASRLQGTSGRIHEQFF
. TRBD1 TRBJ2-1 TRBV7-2 TGTGCCAGCAGCTCCGGGACAGGGTCTTACAATGAGCAGTTCTTC CASSSGTGSYNEQFF
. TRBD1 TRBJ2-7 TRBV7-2 TGTGCCAGCAGCCCCCACCGAACAGGGGTAAGCTACGAGCAGTACTTC CASSPHRTGVSYEQYF
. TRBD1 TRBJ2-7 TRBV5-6 TGTGCCAGCAGCTTAAGGGGGCCCTCCTACGAGCAGTACTTC CASSLRGPSYEQYF
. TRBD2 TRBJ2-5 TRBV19 TGTGCCAGTAGCACCGGGACTAGCGGGGTGGTTGAGACCCAGTACTTC CASSTGTSGVVETQYF
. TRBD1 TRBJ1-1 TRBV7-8 TGTGCCAGCAGCTGGGGACAGGGCGGCACTGAAGCTTTCTTT CASSWGQGGTEAFF
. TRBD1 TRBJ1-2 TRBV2 TGTGCCAGCAGTGAGGGGACAGTTTCCAAAGTTAACTATGGCTACACCTTC CASSEGTVSKVNYGYTF
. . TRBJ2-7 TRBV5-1 TGCGCCAGCAGCCTCGGTCGGGGGACCGAGCAGTACTTC CASSLGRGTEQYF
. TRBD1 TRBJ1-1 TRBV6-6 TGTGCCAGCAGAGGACAGGGACGGAACACTGAAGCTTTCTTT CASRGQGRNTEAFF
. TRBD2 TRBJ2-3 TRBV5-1 TGCGCCAGCAGCTCCCAAAGCGGACTAGCGGGCACTACAGATACGCAGTATTTT CASSSQSGLAGTTDTQYF
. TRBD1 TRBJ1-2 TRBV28 TGTGCCAGCAGTGCCCCGGGACAGGGGGCGCGTGGCTACACCTTC CASSAPGQGARGYTF
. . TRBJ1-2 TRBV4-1 TGCGCCAGCAGCCCGTCACAGACTTACTATGGCTACACCTTC CASSPSQTYYGYTF
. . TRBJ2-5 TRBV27 TGTGCCAGCAGTTTATCGAGGGTGGGGGAGACCCAGTACTTC CASSLSRVGETQYF
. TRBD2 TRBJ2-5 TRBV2 TGTGCCAGCAGCGTGGCTAGCGGGTTCCAAGAGACCCAGTACTTC CASSVASGFQETQYF
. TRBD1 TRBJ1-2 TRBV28 TGTGCCAGCAGTTTATCGGACAGGGGCTATGGCTACACCTTC CASSLSDRGYGYTF
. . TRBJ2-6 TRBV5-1 TGCGCCAGCAGCTTGGGTCCAGGACAGCGGTCCGGGGCCAACGTCCTGACTTTC CASSLGPGQRSGANVLTF
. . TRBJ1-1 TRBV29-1 TGCAGCGTTGAAAGGTTTGGCACTGAAGCTTTCTTT CSVERFGTEAFF
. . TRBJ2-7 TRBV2 TGTGCCAGCAGTGTTCGAAGGGGCTACGAGCAGTACTTC CASSVRRGYEQYF
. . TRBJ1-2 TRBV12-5 TGTGCTAGTGCTAGGCAGGGTAACTATGGCTACACCTTC CASARQGNYGYTF
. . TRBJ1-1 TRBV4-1 TGCGCCAGCAGCCCGGATTCCCGGGGTTACACTGAAGCTTTCTTT CASSPDSRGYTEAFF
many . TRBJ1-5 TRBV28 TGTGCCAGCAGATTCGACAGGACAGACAATCAGCCCCAGCATTTT CASRFDRTDNQPQHF
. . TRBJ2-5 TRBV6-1 TGTGCCAGCAGTGAACATCTGGAGACCCAGTACTTC CASSEHLETQYF
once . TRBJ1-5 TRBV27 TGTGCCAGCAGTTTGAATCAGCCCCAGCATTTT CASSLNQPQHF
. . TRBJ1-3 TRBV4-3 TGCGCCAGCAGCCAGCACGGAGGGTTAACTGGAAACACCATATATTTT CASSQHGGLTGNTIYF
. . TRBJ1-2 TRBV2 TGTGCCAGCACCTACAGACGGAACTATGGCTACACCTTC CASTYRRNYGYTF
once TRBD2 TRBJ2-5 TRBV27 TGTGCCAAGACGGGGGGGGACCAAGAGACCCAGTACTTC CAKTGGDQETQYF
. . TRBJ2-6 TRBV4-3 TGCGCCAGCAGCCAAGACGGGTTACCTGGGGCCAACGTCCTGACTTTC CASSQDGLPGANVLTF
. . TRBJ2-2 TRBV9 TGTGCCAGCAGCGTAGAGGAGAACACCGGGGAGCTGTTTTTT CASSVEENTGELFF
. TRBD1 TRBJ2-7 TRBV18 TGTGCCAGCTCACCACTCGACAGGGGGCTATTCGAGCAGTACTTC CASSPLDRGLFEQYF
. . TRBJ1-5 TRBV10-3 TGTGCCATCAGTTCGTTGGGTGGGAGCAATCAGCCCCAGCATTTT CAISSLGGSNQPQHF
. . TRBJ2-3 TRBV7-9 TGTGCCAGCAGCTTATTGGGACTCCGCACAGATACGCAGTATTTT CASSLLGLRTDTQYF
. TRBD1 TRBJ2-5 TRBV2 TGTGCCAGCAGTAGAGACAGGGTTTCTCAAGAGACCCAGTACTTC CASSRDRVSQETQYF
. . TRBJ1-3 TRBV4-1 TGCGCCAGCAGCCAAGAGTGGGGTCGCGAGGGCACCATATATTTT CASSQEWGREGTIYF
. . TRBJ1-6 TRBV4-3 TGCGCCAGCAGCCAAGATCGATTCTGGGGTAATTCACCCCTCCACTTT CASSQDRFWGNSPLHF